One and the same sample provided the 12 T cell receptor beta chains below, sequenced in a study of metastatic and nonmetastatic thyroid tumors. TCRdb re-called clones from the PCR reads using MiXCR. The sample includes some 16,000 clones, roughly 26% of them seen just once. Thyroid surgery was performed in patients who had received no treatment beforehand. Sequencing was carried out using tumor tissue. The receptors here all came from a male donor with papillary thyroid cancer or a benign thyroid nodule (not recorded which). Some clones in this sample may be carry-over from other donors' samples.

This sequence joins TRBV7-3 and TRBJ1-1; the match to TRBD2 covers 10 bases. TRBJ2-1 matches the DNA end more closely, so the J call is doubtful. This CDR3 spans 16 amino acids. Germline V gives CDR1 SGHTA, CDR2 FQGTGA. CDR3 loop: CASSLTCSSGRHEQFF. The CDR3, as DNA: TGTGCCAGCAGCTTAACGTGTTCTAGCGGGAGACATGAGCAGTTCTTC.

There are many counts of this clone. This rearrangement joins TRBV4-1 to TRBJ2-1; TRBD2 is a possible D gene (5 bases). The length of the CDR3 is 15 residues. V lost 4 bases and J lost 9, with 19 bases in between. The germline V gene encodes CDR1 MGHRA and CDR2 YSYEKL. Written as DNA, the CDR3 is TGCGCCAGCAGCCGGCGGGTAATAGATGCGGGTGAGCAGTTCTTC. It translates to CASSRRVIDAGEQFF.

This clone was observed many times. V gene TRBV14 combines with J gene TRBJ2-7; D is unresolved. CDR3 length: 13 residues. CDR1 SGHDN and CDR2 FVKESK come from the germline V gene. The V end lost 4 bases, the J end lost 2 bases, and 9 bases lay between the germline ends. The DNA of the CDR3 is TGTGCCAGCAGCCGGACCGGCGCCTACGAGCAGTACTTC. It specifies CASSRTGAYEQYF.

This sequence joins TRBV12-3 or TRBV12-4 and TRBJ1-2; D is ambiguous. CDR3 size: 13 residues. Trimming shortened V by 3 bases and J by 6 bases, and 11 bases separated the two germline ends. The CDR3, as DNA: TGTGCCAGCAGTTTTTCGGCGTACCATGGCTACACCTTC. This gives the protein CASSFSAYHGYTF.

This clone appeared a single time. V and J are TRBV11-2 and TRBJ2-1; D gene uncertain. The V end lost 1 base, the J end lost 7 bases, and 14 bases lay between the germline ends. The CDR3 is made up of 15 amino acids. Per the germline V gene, CDR1 is SGHAT and CDR2 is FQNNGV. CDR3 nucleotide sequence: TGTGCCAGCAGCTTAGGAGGCCCCCTCTGGAATGAGCAGTTCTTC. The encoded protein is CASSLGGPLWNEQFF.

This clone was picked up many times. The chain employs TRBV5-4 and TRBJ2-5, with 9 nucleotides matching TRBD1. The CDR3 length is 15 residues. Germline loops: CDR1 SGHNT, CDR2 YYREEE (reference sequence). Losses at the gene ends were 4 bases for V and 5 bases for J; bases not matched to a gene: 9. The CDR3 spells CASSAGGQGGETQYF. The CDR3 nucleotides are TGTGCCAGCAGCGCAGGGGGACAGGGTGGCGAGACCCAGTACTTC. Using reference TRBV5-4 and TRBJ2-5 for the parts outside the CDR3, the full variable domain is ETGVTQSPTHLIKTRGQQVTLRCSSQSGHNTVSWYQQALGQGPQFIFQYYREEENGRGNFPPRFSGLQFPNYSSELNVNALELDDSALYLCASSAGGQGGETQYFGPGTRLLVL.

This clone was picked up a small number of times. This chain connects TRBV20-1 to TRBJ2-7; TRBD1 matches at 7 bases. The V and J ends lost 2 bases and 3 bases, in that order; junction bases with no gene match: 4. The CDR3 covers 13 residues. Germline V lookup: CDR1 DFQATT, CDR2 SNEGSKA (reference sequence). CDR3 residues: CSARSSGGYEQYF. The CDR3 DNA sequence: TGCAGTGCTAGATCTTCAGGGGGCTACGAGCAGTACTTC.

The table lists this clone with many counts. V and J are TRBV11-1 and TRBJ2-3; D is possibly TRBD2 (5 bases). Per germline, CDR1 SGHAT and CDR2 FQDESV (reference sequence). The CDR3 covers 17 residues. V was cut by 5 bases and J by 3 bases, with 21 bases left in between. The CDR3 DNA sequence: TGTGCCAGCAGCCCCCGGTTTGCCTCGACGGGAACAGATACGCAGTATTTT. Translation: CASSPRFASTGTDTQYF.

This clone came up a few times. The genes are TRBV28 and TRBJ2-1; TRBD2 is a possible D gene (6 bases). The CDR3 length is 13 residues. Germline-derived CDR1 and CDR2 are MDHEN and SYDVKM. The V end lost 10 bases, the J end lost 7 bases, and 17 bases lay between the germline ends. CDR3 nucleotide sequence: TGTGCCATGCGAACTCGCGGGGAGAATGAGCAGTTCTTC. Its protein is CAMRTRGENEQFF.

About this clone: At one boundary the junction diverges from the germline segment, which might be a read error. This sample includes further DNA sequences coding for the same CDR3. The chain is built from TRBV5-1 and TRBJ1-1, with D maybe TRBD1 (5 bases). Germline CDR1 reads SGHRS; CDR2 reads YFSETQ. The CDR3 runs to 13 residues. The chain's CDR3 is CASSSYGGYEAFF. The CDR3 DNA follows: TGTGCCAGCAGCTCGTATGGGGGTTATGAAGCTTTCTTT.

This clone is categorized as medium-sized (0.01 to 0.1%). The chain is built from TRBV11-2 and TRBJ2-7; 9 bases map to TRBD1. With 3 bases clipped from V and 3 bases from J, the junction kept 6 bases outside the gene matches. The CDR3 covers 15 residues. Germline assignment: CDR1 SGHAT and CDR2 FQNNGV. CDR3 loop: CASSFGSGQGYEQYF. CDR3 DNA: TGTGCCAGCAGCTTTGGATCGGGACAGGGCTACGAGCAGTACTTC.

Judged by abundance, this clone is medium-sized. The J gene is TRBJ2-1, the V gene TRBV2; 7 positions match TRBD2. The CDR3 loop spans 15 amino acids. CDR1 is SNHLY, CDR2 FYNNEI, per germline. J gave up 6 bases and V 3 bases, and 8 bases lay outside the gene matches. Here the CDR3 reads CASSDRGRGGNEQFF. Written as DNA, the CDR3 is TGTGCCAGCAGTGATCGGGGGAGGGGCGGCAATGAGCAGTTCTTC.